This TCR beta chain was captured in a study of blood T cell repertoires in COVID-19. Study context: COVID-19 samples collected from the United States, Italy and Spain covered acute and convalescent phases.

Seattle patient enrollment occurred during active infection, with longitudinal follow-up thereafter. Looked up from germline, CDR1 is MNHEY and CDR2 is SMNVEV (reference sequence). V was clipped by 4 bases and J by 8 bases; unmatched bases: 10. The CDR3 length is 16 residues. Clones were sequenced by immunoSEQ multiplex PCR, and TCRdb holds only the in-frame ones, with some missing. The sample yields roughly 190,000 clones, roughly four fifths seen once. The receptor was isolated from a woman aged 40-49 years with COVID-19, enrolled during active disease. Input material: peripheral blood. This sequence joins TRBV27 and TRBJ2-1; 11 positions agree with TRBD2. The DNA for the CDR3 is TGTGCCAGCAGTTATAGCGGGAGGGCCCAAGTCTATGAGCAGTTCTTC. This sequence encodes CASSYSGRAQVYEQFF.